This TCR beta chain was sequenced in a study of T cell responses to AZD1222 COVID-19 vaccine. Overall study results and limits: CD4 TCRs associated with vaccination spanned spike, dominating at 160-218 and 743-854. Just 5 to 7 people given AZD1222 tested seropositive at baseline.

Of note for this clone: Its antigen is undetermined.

The CDR3 is 14 residues long. Germline CDR1 is MNHEY and CDR2 is SVGAGI. The ends were cut back, 7 bases at V and 6 bases at J, with 16 bases in the middle. Some clones are missing from TCRdb's copy, which holds only in-frame ones; the method was immunoSEQ multiplex PCR. This sample yields 80,000 to 100,000 clones, of which around nine tenths are seen a single time; approximately 11% belongs to the top ten. The sample in question was peripheral blood, obtained on day 0 of AZD1222 vaccination. The rearrangement uses TRBV6-5 and TRBJ2-1; possible D gene TRBD1, 6 bases. The clonotype was recovered from an adult in good health. CDR3 region: CASIENRAGNEQFF. CDR3 DNA sequence: TGTGCCAGCATCGAAAACAGGGCGGGCAATGAGCAGTTCTTC.